Below, 18 T cell receptor beta chains from the same sample are listed, as sequenced in a study of T cells in Graves' hyperthyroidism and ophthalmopathy. Researchers amplified the TCR beta CDR3 regions from RNA transcripts. When the TCR CDR3 underwent first-round RT-PCR, the HTBI primer set was used. TCRdb re-called the multiplex PCR reads through MiXCR, storing one row per CDR3 protein. The sample contains approximately 700,000 distinct CDR3 sequences, just under 45% of which appear only once. Sequencing was done on a sample of peripheral blood or thyroid tissue (not recorded which). Receptors were obtained from an adult man with Graves' disease, either hyperthyroidism or ophthalmopathy (not recorded which).

CDR3 nucleotide sequence: TGTGCCAGCAGAGGGTCCATAAGGGATAATTCACCCCTCCACTTT. This sequence encodes CASRGSIRDNSPLHF. This chain links TRBV9 with TRBJ1-6; D gene unclear. The CDR3 covers 15 residues. Deletions cut 5 bases from V and 5 bases from J, with 14 bases between. Germline CDR1 SGDLS, CDR2 YYNGEE.

The chain joins TRBV2 to TRBJ1-3; D not certain. The V gene's germline CDR1 is SNHLY and CDR2 FYNNEI. V was trimmed by 6 bases and J by 7 bases, leaving 10 bases between them. The CDR3 consists of 12 residues. In DNA, the CDR3 is TGTGCCAGCAGGGCAGACGTGAACACCATATATTTT. Translated: CASRADVNTIYF.

This clonotype was found a few times. The chain uses TRBV20-1 and TRBJ2-5, with 10 bases fitting TRBD2. Germline CDR1 and CDR2: DFQATT and SNEGSKA (reference sequence). V dropped 0 bases and J dropped 5; count of bases not matched to a gene: 9. The CDR3 is 16 residues long. This CDR3 reads CSARDESGGAWETQYF. CDR3 nucleotide sequence: TGCAGTGCTAGAGACGAAAGCGGGGGGGCTTGGGAGACCCAGTACTTC.

This clonotype was seen repeatedly, ten times or more. The chain couples TRBV12-3 or TRBV12-4 to TRBJ2-7; no clear D. Deletions cut 7 bases from V and 0 bases from J, with 16 bases between. CDR3 length: 15 amino acids. CDR3 residues: CASTAGYRSSYEQYF. The CDR3 coding sequence is TGTGCCAGCACTGCAGGTTATCGGAGCTCCTACGAGCAGTACTTC.

In its sample, this clonotype was seen many times. The rearrangement uses TRBV20-1 and TRBJ2-7, with D possibly TRBD1 on 5 matching bases. The CDR3 loop spans 13 amino acids. Germline CDR1 DFQATT, CDR2 SNEGSKA (reference sequence). V lost 3 bases and J lost 2, with 11 bases in between. CDR3 region: CSASAGRTYEQYF. In DNA, the CDR3 is TGCAGTGCTAGTGCAGGGCGGACCTACGAGCAGTACTTC.

This clonotype appeared a few times. The V gene is TRBV20-1, the J gene TRBJ1-1, with a possible D match to TRBD1 (5 bases). The CDR3 extends over 15 amino acids. V shed 0 bases and J shed 5 bases, with 16 bases lying between them. Germline V CDR1 and CDR2: DFQATT, SNEGSKA (reference sequence). CDR3 sequence: CSARDHGGRGTEAFF. Here the CDR3 DNA reads TGCAGTGCTAGAGACCATGGAGGGAGGGGTACTGAAGCTTTCTTT.

V and J are TRBV19 and TRBJ2-7; TRBD1 matches at 11 bases. The germline V gene encodes CDR1 LNHDA and CDR2 SQIVND (reference sequence). CDR3 length: 16 residues. V lost 9 bases and J lost 0; bases outside the gene matches: 10. DNA for the CDR3: TGTGCCAGCAGCTTAGGGGGGACAGGGGGCTCCTACGAGCAGTACTTC. This codes for CASSLGGTGGSYEQYF.

Remarks on this clonotype: A much larger clone differs by one base, so this may be a read error. The chain recombines TRBV19 with TRBJ1-2, with D perhaps TRBD1 (6 bases). Germline values: CDR1 LNHDA, CDR2 SQIVND (reference sequence). The CDR3 length is 13 residues. In DNA form, the CDR3 reads TGTGCCAGTACACTGGACAGAAACTATGACTACACCTTC. As protein: CASTLDRNYDYTF.

The rearrangement links TRBV7-2 to TRBJ2-7; TRBD1 matches at 8 bases. Per the germline V gene, CDR1 is SGHTA and CDR2 is FQGNSA. CDR3 length: 15 residues. V lost 5 bases to trimming and J lost 2 bases; unmatched junction nucleotides: 8. CDR3 residues: CASSQVDRDTYEQYF. The CDR3 coding sequence is TGTGCCAGCAGCCAAGTGGACAGGGACACCTACGAGCAGTACTTC. The full variable domain, its missing parts supplied by reference TRBV7-2 and TRBJ2-7, is GAGVSQSPSNKVTEKGKDVELRCDPISGHTALYWYRQSLGQGLEFLIYFQGNSAPDKSGLPSDRFSAERTGGSVSTLTIQRTQQEDSAVYLCASSQVDRDTYEQYFGPGTRLTVT.

This clonotype was counted once. A much more abundant neighbour one base away suggests this may be a read error. V gene TRBV29-1 combines with J gene TRBJ2-7, with 7 bases lining up with TRBD2. Germline V gene sequence: CDR1 SQVTM, CDR2 ANQGSEA. Trimming took 0 bases from V and 12 from J; bases not matched to a gene: 11. CDR3 size: 13 residues. CDR3 sequence reads: CSVEDSGGVQRYF. DNA of the CDR3: TGCAGCGTTGAAGATAGTGGGGGGGTCCAGCGGTACTTC.

This clonotype was picked up a small number of times. The chain couples TRBV7-8 to TRBJ1-1; unclear D gene. The CDR3 totals 11 residues. Trimming pared 8 bases from V and 5 bases from J, leaving 9 bases between. Germline CDR1 SGHVS, CDR2 FQNEAQ. The CDR3 nucleotides are TGTGCCAGCTACGGCCTGACTGAAGCTTTCTTT. Protein product: CASYGLTEAFF.

This clonotype was seen a handful of times. V gene TRBV12-3 or TRBV12-4 combines with J gene TRBJ1-4; 8 nucleotides line up with TRBD1. The CDR3 totals 14 residues. With 6 bases clipped from V and 8 bases from J, the junction kept 8 bases outside the gene matches. CDR3 coding DNA: TGTGCCAGCAGGGACGGACAGGGAGGGGAAAAACTGTTTTTT. Translated: CASRDGQGGEKLFF.

As regards this clonotype: A read error may explain this, as a much larger clone is one base away. This chain links TRBV24-1 with TRBJ2-5; D is uncertain. This CDR3 has 14 residues. The germline V gene has CDR1 KGHDR and CDR2 SFDVKD. This CDR3 is CATSQTSYQETRYF. CDR3 DNA: TGTGCCACCAGTCAAACAAGTTATCAAGAGACCCGGTACTTC.

The V and J genes are TRBV10-2 and TRBJ2-7, with 7 bases fitting TRBD1. CDR3 length: 14 amino acids. V was pared by 2 bases and J by 3 bases, with 4 bases of the junction left unmatched. The germline V gene encodes CDR1 WSHSY and CDR2 SAAADI. CDR3 nucleotides: TGCGCCAGCAGTGAGCCGCGACAGGGCTACGAGCAGTACTTC. Its protein is CASSEPRQGYEQYF.

The rearrangement links TRBV20-1 to TRBJ1-6; 7 bases are a match to TRBD1. Germline lookup yields CDR1 DFQATT and CDR2 SNEGSKA (reference sequence). V shed 0 bases, J shed 0 bases, and the junction held 5 bases outside the gene matches. This CDR3 contains 17 residues. The CDR3 DNA is TGCAGTGCTAGAGAACAGGGGTCGAGCTCCTATAATTCACCCCTCCACTTT. Encoded protein: CSAREQGSSSYNSPLHF.

Concerning this clonotype: A clone one base away is much larger, so this may be a read error. The chain uses TRBV10-3 and TRBJ2-7; TRBD2 matches at 7 bases. CDR3 length: 13 residues. CDR1 and CDR2 (germline): ENHRY, SYGVKD. As DNA, the CDR3 is TGTGCCGAGATTCGGGCGGGAGTTGGGGAGCAGTGCTTC. This gives the protein CAEIRAGVGEQCF.

This clonotype was recorded once. This chain links TRBV2 with TRBJ2-7; D tentatively reads TRBD1 or TRBD2 (5 bases each). V lost 6 bases, J lost 2 bases, and 17 bases lay in between. Germline V CDR1 and CDR2: SNHLY, FYNNEI. The CDR3 spans 15 residues. The CDR3 spells CASSQSGTRAYEQYF. DNA for the CDR3: TGTGCCAGCAGCCAATCCGGGACCAGGGCCTACGAGCAGTACTTC.

This clonotype was detected ten times or more. The V call is TRBV24-1, the J call TRBJ1-2, with D tentatively TRBD1 (5 bases). Germline V gene data show CDR1 as KGHDR and CDR2 as SFDVKD. V was clipped by 5 bases and J by 5 bases, with 11 bases between them. The CDR3 extends over 13 amino acids. CDR3 protein: CATSAGDGYGYTF. The CDR3 region has the DNA TGTGCCACCAGTGCCGGGGACGGATATGGCTACACCTTC.